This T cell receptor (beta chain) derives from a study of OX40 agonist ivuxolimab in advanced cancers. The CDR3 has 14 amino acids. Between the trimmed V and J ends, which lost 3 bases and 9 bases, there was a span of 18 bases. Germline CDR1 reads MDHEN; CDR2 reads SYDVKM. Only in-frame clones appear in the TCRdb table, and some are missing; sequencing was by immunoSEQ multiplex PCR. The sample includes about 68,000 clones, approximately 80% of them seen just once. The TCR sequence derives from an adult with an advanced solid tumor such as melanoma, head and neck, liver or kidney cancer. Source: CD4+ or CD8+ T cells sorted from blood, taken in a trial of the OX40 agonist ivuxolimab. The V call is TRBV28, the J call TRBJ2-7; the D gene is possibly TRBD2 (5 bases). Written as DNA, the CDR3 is TGTGCCAGCAGTTTCGTGGGAGTGGCGAACGGGCAGTACTTC. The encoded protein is CASSFVGVANGQYF. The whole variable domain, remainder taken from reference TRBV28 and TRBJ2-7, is DVKVTQSSRYLVKRTGEKVFLECVQDMDHENMFWYRQDPGLGLRLIYFSYDVKMKEKGDIPEGYSVSREKKERFSLILESASTNQTSMYLCASSFVGVANGQYFGPGTRLTVT.